The source of this T cell receptor beta chain is a study of T cell responses to AZD1222 COVID-19 vaccine. Findings of the study overall: A reported finding is that nearly half of spike-specific TCRs target unmutated variant regions. Repertoires were sampled only after the peak T cell response. Spike as a whole was targeted by vaccine-associated CD4 TCRs, dominant at 160-218 and 743-854. Among AZD1222 vaccinees, only 5 to 7 were seropositive at baseline.

The protocol was immunoSEQ multiplex PCR, while the TCRdb copy is restricted to in-frame clones and leaves out a portion. The data contain roughly 120,000 clones, nearly 90% of them seen just once; the ten biggest clones take up approximately 15%. About this clone: What it binds is not known.

The starting material was peripheral blood, obtained on day 0 of AZD1222 vaccination. This receptor was taken from an adult in good health.

CDR3 sequence reads: CASRGTSGESQYF. The DNA for the CDR3 is TGTGCCAGCAGAGGGACTAGCGGGGAGTCGCAGTATTTT. J is TRBJ2-3 and V is TRBV5-4; 13 bases fit TRBD2. Germline trimming cut 5 bases from V and 10 bases from J; bases unmatched to any gene: 4. This CDR3 region has 13 residues. Germline values: CDR1 SGHNT, CDR2 YYREEE (reference sequence).